This TCR beta chain emerged from a study of OX40 agonist ivuxolimab in advanced cancers. Study background: Patients were approximately 80% male with ages about 23 to 80, mean about 54. Study results and caveats: More expanded clones were seen, on average, in CD8+ T cells than in CD4+. Antigens targeted by the expanded peripheral T cells were not determined.

The CDR3 is made up of 15 amino acids. The germline V gene has CDR1 MDHEN and CDR2 SYDVKM. V was pared by 6 bases and J by 0 bases, with 8 bases of the junction left unmatched. Produced via immunoSEQ multiplex PCR; TCRdb's table is partial and in-frame only. The profile covers about 43,000 clones, with approximately 91% appearing a single time and 15% to 20% taken by the ten largest. Notes on this clone: No antigen is known for it.

The specimen was CD4+ or CD8+ T cells sorted from blood, collected in a trial of the OX40 agonist ivuxolimab. The chain joins TRBV28 to TRBJ2-7; 7 nucleotides align to TRBD1. The TCR was taken from an adult with an advanced solid tumor such as melanoma, head and neck, liver or kidney cancer. The CDR3 reads CASSHGQASSYEQYF. The CDR3 DNA reads as TGTGCCAGCAGCCACGGACAGGCGAGCTCCTACGAGCAGTACTTC. Full variable domain (remainder filled in from reference TRBV28 and TRBJ2-7): DVKVTQSSRYLVKRTGEKVFLECVQDMDHENMFWYRQDPGLGLRLIYFSYDVKMKEKGDIPEGYSVSREKKERFSLILESASTNQTSMYLCASSHGQASSYEQYFGPGTRLTVT.